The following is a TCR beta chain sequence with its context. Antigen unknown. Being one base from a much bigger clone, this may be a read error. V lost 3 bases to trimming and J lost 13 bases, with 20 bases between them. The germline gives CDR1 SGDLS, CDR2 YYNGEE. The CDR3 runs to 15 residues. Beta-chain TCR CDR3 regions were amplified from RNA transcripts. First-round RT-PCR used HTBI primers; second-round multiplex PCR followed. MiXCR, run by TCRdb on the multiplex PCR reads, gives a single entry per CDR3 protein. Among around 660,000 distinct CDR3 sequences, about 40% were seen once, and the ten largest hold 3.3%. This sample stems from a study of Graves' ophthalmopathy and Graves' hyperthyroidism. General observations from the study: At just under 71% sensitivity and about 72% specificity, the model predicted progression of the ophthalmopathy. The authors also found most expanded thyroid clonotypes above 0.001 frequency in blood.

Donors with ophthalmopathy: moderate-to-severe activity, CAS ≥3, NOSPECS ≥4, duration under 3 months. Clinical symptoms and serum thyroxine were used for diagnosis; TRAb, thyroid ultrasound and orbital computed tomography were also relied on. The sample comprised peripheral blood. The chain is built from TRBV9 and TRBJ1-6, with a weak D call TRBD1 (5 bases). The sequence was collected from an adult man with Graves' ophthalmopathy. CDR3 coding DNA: TGTGCCAGCAGCGCAGCTCACGGGGGAGATGGGCCCCTCCACTTT. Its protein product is CASSAAHGGDGPLHF.